One and the same sample provided the 31 T cell receptor beta chains below, sequenced in a study of T-cell memory formation after mild COVID-19. TCRdb ran MiXCR on the 5' RACE reads and lists one entry per CDR3 protein. This table has roughly 340,000 distinct CDR3 sequences, 15% to 20% appearing once. The sequenced sample was PBMCs or a T cell subset sorted from them (not recorded which). The receptor set was obtained from a man aged 18 to 29 who had mild COVID-19 (a few samples of this study predate the infection). Cell type and time point are not known.

This clonotype was observed a handful of times. This sequence joins TRBV11-2 and TRBJ2-1, with TRBD2 matching 9 bases. V lost 4 bases and J lost 0; bases outside the gene matches: 4. Germline CDR1 and CDR2: SGHAT and FQNNGV. The CDR3 sequence is 16 residues long. CDR3 nucleotide sequence: TGTGCCAGCAGCTCCTTAGCGGGGGTCTCCTACAATGAGCAGTTCTTC. The encoded protein is CASSSLAGVSYNEQFF.

This clonotype was recorded a few times. The rearrangement uses TRBV12-3 or TRBV12-4 and TRBJ2-3; TRBD2 matches 7 bases. The CDR3 has 15 residues. The trim removed 5 bases at V and 7 bases at J, leaving 12 bases unmatched. CDR3 coding DNA: TGTGCCAGCAGTCCGTGGGGGGGGAACTTGAATACGCAGTATTTT. This sequence encodes CASSPWGGNLNTQYF.

This clonotype showed up just a few times. The chain is built from TRBV5-5 and TRBJ2-7, with 9 bases fitting TRBD1. The length of the CDR3 is 14 residues. Germline V gene data show CDR1 as SGHKS and CDR2 as YYEKEE (reference sequence). V shed 5 bases, J shed 6 bases, and the junction held 9 bases outside the gene matches. The CDR3 region is CASRYRDRAIEQYF. CDR3 coding DNA: TGTGCCAGCAGATATCGGGACAGGGCAATCGAGCAGTACTTC.

Ten or more counts support this clonotype. The chain links TRBV7-9 to TRBJ2-1; 7 bases map to TRBD2. Germline V gene lookup returns CDR1 SEHNR and CDR2 FQNEAQ (reference sequence). The CDR3 sequence is 13 residues long. V shed 5 bases and J 4 bases; nucleotides not matched to a gene: 2. The CDR3 nucleotides are TGTGCCAGCAGCCCCGGGAGGTACAATGAGCAGTTCTTC. Amino acid sequence: CASSPGRYNEQFF.

This clonotype appeared many times. The V and J genes are TRBV11-2 and TRBJ1-1, with D possibly matching TRBD1 (5 bases). The V end lost 1 base, the J end lost 1 base, and 22 bases lay between the germline ends. CDR1 is SGHAT, CDR2 FQNNGV, per germline. The CDR3 has 19 residues. In nucleotides, the CDR3 is TGTGCCAGCAGCTTAGTTCCCGCGCGGGGACGGTTAAAGAACACTGAAGCTTTCTTT. It translates to CASSLVPARGRLKNTEAFF.

This clonotype was found many times. V usage is TRBV5-1 and J usage is TRBJ2-1; D unclear. V was cut by 2 bases and J by 9 bases, with 9 bases left in between. CDR1 and CDR2 from the germline V gene are SGHRS and YFSETQ. The CDR3 sequence is 12 residues long. The CDR3 sequence is CASSFDKGEQFF. DNA for the CDR3: TGCGCCAGCAGCTTCGACAAGGGTGAGCAGTTCTTC.

Points on this clonotype: Germline is not matched at one junction end, which may reflect a read error. This chain connects TRBV20-1 to TRBJ1-3; 8 nucleotides align to TRBD1. The CDR3 is 15 residues long. Per the germline V gene, CDR1 is DFQATT and CDR2 is SNEGSKA (reference sequence). The CDR3 region has the DNA TGCAGTGCCAGAGGCGGCAGGGGGCGAGGAAACACCATATATTTT. It yields the protein CSARGGRGRGNTIYF.

V usage is TRBV4-1 and J usage is TRBJ1-6; no firm D call. Deletions cut 1 base from V and 3 bases from J, with 13 bases between. From germline, CDR1 is MGHRA and CDR2 YSYEKL. The CDR3 extends over 17 amino acids. CDR3 in DNA: TGCGCCAGCAGCCAAGTCCCGGGAACTATCTATAATTCACCCCTCCACTTT. This gives the protein CASSQVPGTIYNSPLHF.

Only a few counts were recorded for this clonotype. This rearrangement joins TRBV12-3 or TRBV12-4 to TRBJ1-6; D gene uncertain. The CDR3 is 15 residues long. Between the trimmed V and J ends, which lost 6 bases and 8 bases, there was a span of 17 bases. Here the CDR3 DNA reads TGTGCCAGCAGGCCGAGGTCGCCTTCCTATTCACCCCTCCACTTT. Translated: CASRPRSPSYSPLHF.

The chain links TRBV5-1 to TRBJ2-7, with 7 bases identical to TRBD2. The germline gives CDR1 SGHRS, CDR2 YFSETQ. V shed 3 bases and J 4 bases; nucleotides not matched to a gene: 10. The CDR3 has 15 residues. This chain's CDR3 is CASSSVGGSPYEQYF. The DNA for the CDR3 is TGCGCCAGCAGCTCCGTGGGGGGGAGCCCATACGAGCAGTACTTC.

This chain joins TRBV20-1 and TRBJ2-3; D might be TRBD1 or TRBD2, each matching 6 bases. The length of the CDR3 is 14 residues. The V end lost 4 bases, the J end lost 0 bases, and 11 bases lay between the germline ends. The germline V gene has CDR1 DFQATT and CDR2 SNEGSKA (reference sequence). The CDR3 DNA reads TGCAGTGCTACTAGGGGGGATAGCACAGATACGCAGTATTTT. Protein: CSATRGDSTDTQYF.

At least ten counts were recorded for this clonotype. This rearrangement joins TRBV12-3 or TRBV12-4 to TRBJ1-2; possibly TRBD1 for D (6 bases). This CDR3 region has 14 residues. Trimming took 3 bases from V and 8 from J, leaving 16 bases between them. DNA of the CDR3: TGTGCCAGCAGTTTGAGGGGGACCACTCGAGGCTACACCTTC. It yields the protein CASSLRGTTRGYTF.

The V gene is TRBV10-3, the J gene TRBJ2-2; maybe TRBD2 (6 bases). The CDR3 loop spans 17 amino acids. V was cut by 0 bases and J by 2 bases, with 13 bases left in between. Germline CDR1 ENHRY, CDR2 SYGVKD. CDR3 amino acids: CAISESPGTANTGELFF. In DNA, the CDR3 is TGTGCCATCAGTGAGTCACCAGGGACTGCAAACACCGGGGAGCTGTTTTTT.

The table lists this clonotype with a few counts. The chain uses TRBV11-2 and TRBJ1-5; no reliable D call. The CDR3 covers 12 residues. V lost 4 bases and J 7 bases, leaving 8 bases between the germline ends. CDR1 is SGHAT and CDR2 is FQNNGV in the germline V gene. The chain's CDR3 is CASSSAGQPQHF. As DNA, the CDR3 is TGTGCCAGCAGCTCGGCGGGGCAGCCCCAGCATTTT.

The chain joins TRBV5-1 to TRBJ2-7; D unclear. Germline V gene data show CDR1 as SGHRS and CDR2 as YFSETQ. V lost 7 bases and J 3 bases, leaving 14 bases between the germline ends. The CDR3 runs to 13 residues. DNA of the CDR3: TGCGCCAGCCCACGCCTCGACCTCTACGAGCAGTACGTC. Residues: CASPRLDLYEQYV.

This clonotype was seen more than once but under ten times. One end of the junction fails to match germline, which may point to a read error. J is TRBJ2-1 and V is TRBV29-1; D unresolved. This CDR3 is built from 11 residues. Germline V gene lookup returns CDR1 SQVTM and CDR2 ANQGSEA. CDR3: CSTHSYNEQFF. The CDR3 DNA reads TGTAGCACCCACTCCTACAATGAGCAGTTCTTC.

The chain carries TRBV24-1 and TRBJ2-1; a weak D match, TRBD2 (5 bases). The CDR3 is 15 residues long. The V end was cut by 0 bases, the J end by 8 bases, with 13 bases between. Germline CDR1 reads KGHDR; CDR2 reads SFDVKD. The CDR3 here is CATSDLHGVRDEQFF. CDR3 sequence (DNA): TGTGCCACCAGTGATTTGCACGGGGTTAGGGATGAGCAGTTCTTC.

The gene calls are TRBV12-3 or TRBV12-4 and TRBJ2-3; no clear D. This CDR3 contains 13 residues. Trimming took off 3 bases at V and 2 bases at J, with 6 bases between the two ends. The CDR3 DNA reads as TGTGCCAGCAGTTTTGGCTTCACAGATACGCAGTATTTT. It specifies CASSFGFTDTQYF.

This chain connects TRBV11-2 to TRBJ2-5; 14 bases line up with TRBD2. Germline CDR1 is SGHAT and CDR2 is FQNNGV. The CDR3 consists of 15 residues. V gave up 5 bases and J gave up 6 bases; unmatched junction bases: 5. The CDR3 spells CASSRGLAGEQTQYF. CDR3 coding DNA: TGTGCCAGCAGCCGGGGACTAGCGGGGGAACAGACCCAGTACTTC.

The chain combines TRBV12-3 or TRBV12-4 with TRBJ1-5; D is unresolved. Trimming pared 3 bases from V and 5 bases from J, leaving 11 bases between. The CDR3 totals 14 residues. Here the CDR3 reads CASSFDGEYQPQHF. The CDR3 region has the DNA TGTGCCAGCAGTTTCGACGGCGAATATCAGCCCCAGCATTTT.

The genes are TRBV9 and TRBJ2-7, with 9 bases identical to TRBD2. The V gene end was trimmed by 4 bases and the J gene end by 0 bases; junction bases not matched to a gene: 5. In germline, CDR1 is SGDLS, CDR2 YYNGEE. The CDR3 length is 15 residues. The CDR3 spells CASSHRLADSYEQYF. For the CDR3, the DNA is TGTGCCAGCAGCCACAGACTAGCGGACTCCTACGAGCAGTACTTC.

This clonotype turned up a few times. The CDR3 bases are TGCGCCAGCAGCTTGACAGGGGGAGAAGGCACAGATACGCAGTATTTT. Translation: CASSLTGGEGTDTQYF. V is TRBV5-1 and J is TRBJ2-3; 8 bases match TRBD1. Germline CDR1 SGHRS, CDR2 YFSETQ. V shed 1 base and J 1 base; nucleotides not matched to a gene: 5. The CDR3 spans 16 residues.

This clonotype was observed a few times. V is TRBV5-1 and J is TRBJ2-3; the match to TRBD2 covers 10 bases. The germline CDR1 and CDR2 sequences are SGHRS and YFSETQ. The length of the CDR3 is 15 residues. Germline trimming cut 4 bases from V and 3 bases from J; bases unmatched to any gene: 5. The CDR3 region is CASSPAGLATDTQYF. The CDR3 DNA reads TGCGCCAGCAGCCCGGCGGGACTAGCGACAGATACGCAGTATTTT.

This clonotype was seen at least ten times. V gene TRBV11-1 combines with J gene TRBJ2-2, with D maybe TRBD1 (5 bases). Trimming cost V 4 bases and J 5 bases, with 17 bases left between them. The CDR3 is 16 amino acids. Germline V gene lookup returns CDR1 SGHAT and CDR2 FQDESV (reference sequence). The CDR3 sequence is CASSSDMGLSTGELFF. The CDR3 coding sequence is TGTGCCAGCAGCTCGGACATGGGCCTCTCAACCGGGGAGCTGTTTTTT. Supplemented by reference TRBV11-1 and TRBJ2-2, the full variable domain reads EAEVAQSPRYKITEKSQAVAFWCDPISGHATLYWYRQILGQGPELLVQFQDESVVDDSQLPKDRFSAERLKGVDSTLKIQPAELGDSAMYLCASSSDMGLSTGELFFGEGSRLTVL.

The J gene is TRBJ1-1, the V gene TRBV5-1; 11 bases line up with TRBD1. This CDR3 is 19 amino acids long. Germline trimming cut 0 bases from V and 3 bases from J; bases unmatched to any gene: 13. The germline V gene encodes CDR1 SGHRS and CDR2 YFSETQ. CDR3 residues: CASSLVLPMGQGVDTEAFF. The CDR3, as DNA: TGCGCCAGCAGCTTGGTTTTGCCCATGGGACAGGGGGTCGACACTGAAGCTTTCTTT.

Many counts were recorded for this clonotype. This chain uses TRBV7-9 with TRBJ2-5; D uncertain. The CDR3 extends over 12 amino acids. V dropped 5 bases and J dropped 1 base, with 5 bases sitting between them. The germline CDR1 and CDR2 sequences are SEHNR and FQNEAQ (reference sequence). As DNA, the CDR3 is TGTGCCAGCAGCGAAGGCCAAGAGACCCAGTACTTC. Amino acids: CASSEGQETQYF.

The chain combines TRBV20-1 with TRBJ2-7; 8 bases agree with TRBD1. CDR3 length: 12 residues. CDR1 and CDR2 (germline): DFQATT, SNEGSKA (reference sequence). With V trimmed by 5 bases and J by 7 bases, 7 bases remained unmatched. CDR3: CSAWDRTREQYF. The CDR3 bases are TGCAGTGCTTGGGACAGGACACGGGAGCAGTACTTC.

This clonotype was recorded a few times. The genes are TRBV4-3 and TRBJ2-1; 9 nucleotides match TRBD1. The CDR3 contains 16 residues. V lost 1 base, J lost 7 bases, and 8 bases stayed unmatched. Germline V gene sequence: CDR1 LGHNA, CDR2 YSLEER. As DNA, the CDR3 is TGCGCCAGCAGCCAAGCGGCCACAGGGGGCGGGAATGAGCAGTTCTTC. Translation gives CASSQAATGGGNEQFF.

The chain employs TRBV12-3 or TRBV12-4 and TRBJ1-4; D possibly corresponds to TRBD1 (6 bases). Deletions cut 6 bases from V and 8 bases from J, with 13 bases between. CDR3 length equals 13 residues. The CDR3 coding sequence is TGTGCCAGCAGAATCTTGGACAGAGAAAAACTGTTTTTT. Its protein product is CASRILDREKLFF.

The chain carries TRBV29-1 and TRBJ2-7; D is possibly TRBD2 (6 bases). Trimming took off 6 bases at V and 2 bases at J, with 8 bases between the two ends. Looked up from germline, CDR1 is SQVTM and CDR2 is ANQGSEA. The CDR3 covers 11 residues. The CDR3 region is CSVRTTYEQYF. The CDR3 DNA is TGCAGCGTCCGGACTACCTACGAGCAGTACTTC.

The chain employs TRBV6-4 and TRBJ2-2; D remains ambiguous. Germline CDR1 is MRHNA and CDR2 is SNTAGT. The V end was cut by 2 bases, the J end by 0 bases, with 10 bases between. This CDR3 has 16 amino acids. This CDR3 is CASSDLSRTNTGELFF. In DNA form, the CDR3 reads TGTGCCAGCAGTGACCTCTCGCGGACGAACACCGGGGAGCTGTTTTTT.